Included here is one T cell receptor beta chain sequence, with context. What it binds is unknown. Some clones are missing from TCRdb's copy, which holds only in-frame ones; the method was immunoSEQ multiplex PCR. The sample lists about 48,000 clones, 79% occurring once. These data come from a study of OX40 agonist ivuxolimab in advanced cancers. Whole-study findings and limits: CD4+ and CD8+ T cells in blood underwent clonal expansion by week 6 at 0.1 to 3.0 mg/kg.

Germline-derived CDR1 and CDR2 are SGHKS and YYEKEE (reference sequence). The length of the CDR3 is 14 residues. The V gene lost 1 base and the J gene lost 9 bases, with 11 bases spanning the gap. This TCR was sampled from an adult with an advanced solid tumor such as melanoma, head and neck, liver or kidney cancer. The chain joins TRBV5-5 to TRBJ1-6; maybe TRBD1 (6 bases). The sequencing used CD4+ or CD8+ T cells sorted from blood, collected in a trial of the OX40 agonist ivuxolimab. The CDR3 loop is CASSLIRGSSPLHF. CDR3 sequence (DNA): TGTGCCAGCAGCTTGATCAGGGGCAGTTCACCCCTCCACTTT.